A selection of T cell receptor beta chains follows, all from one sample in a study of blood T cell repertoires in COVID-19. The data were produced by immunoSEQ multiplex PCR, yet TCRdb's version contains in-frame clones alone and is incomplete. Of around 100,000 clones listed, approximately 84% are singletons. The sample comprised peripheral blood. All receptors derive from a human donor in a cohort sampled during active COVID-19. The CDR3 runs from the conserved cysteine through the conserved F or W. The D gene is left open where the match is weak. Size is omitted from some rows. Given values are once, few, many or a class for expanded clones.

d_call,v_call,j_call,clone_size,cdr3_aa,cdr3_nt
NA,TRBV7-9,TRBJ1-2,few,CASSLGRDTNYGYTF,TGTGCCAGCAGCTTAGGACGGGACACTAACTATGGCTACACCTTC
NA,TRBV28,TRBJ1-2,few,CASTYDRNGYTF,TGTGCCAGCACTTACGACAGGAATGGCTACACCTTC
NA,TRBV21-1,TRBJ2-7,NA,CASSTSGAGGDF,TGTGCCAGCAGCACTTCGGGGGCAGGGGGCGACTTC
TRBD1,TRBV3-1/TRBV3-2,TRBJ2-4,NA,CASSQDRLQGAGKNIQYF,TGTGCCAGCAGCCAAGATAGGTTACAGGGGGCAGGCAAAAACATTCAGTACTTC
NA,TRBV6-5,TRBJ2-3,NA,CASSPNTDTQYF,TGTGCCAGCAGTCCAAACACAGATACGCAGTATTTT
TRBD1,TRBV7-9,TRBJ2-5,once,CASSFNPLSQGLGETQYF,TGTGCCAGCAGCTTTAACCCCCTATCACAGGGGCTAGGTGAGACCCAGTACTTC
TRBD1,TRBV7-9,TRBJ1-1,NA,CASSAWTGHTEAFF,TGTGCCAGCAGCGCCTGGACAGGGCACACTGAAGCTTTCTTT
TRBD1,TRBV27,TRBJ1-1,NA,CASGGQMNTEAFF,TGTGCCAGCGGGGGACAGATGAACACTGAAGCTTTCTTT
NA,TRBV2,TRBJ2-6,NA,CASSVGLPSGANVLTF,TGTGCCAGCAGTGTCGGACTCCCCTCTGGGGCCAACGTCCTGACTTTC
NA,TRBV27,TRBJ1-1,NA,CASSWAVNTEAFF,TGTGCCAGCAGTTGGGCAGTGAACACTGAAGCTTTCTTT
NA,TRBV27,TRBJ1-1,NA,CASGPLSNTEAFF,TGTGCCAGCGGCCCTCTTTCGAACACTGAAGCTTTCTTT
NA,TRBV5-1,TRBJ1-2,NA,CASSGRTSYGYTF,TGCGCCAGCAGCGGGCGGACATCCTATGGCTACACCTTC
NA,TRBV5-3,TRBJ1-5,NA,CARSLGLRNQPQHF,TGTGCCAGAAGCTTGGGCCTCAGGAATCAGCCCCAGCATTTT
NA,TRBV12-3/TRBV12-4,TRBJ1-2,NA,CASSSTRSYGYTF,TGTGCCAGCAGTTCCACAAGGAGCTATGGCTACACCTTC
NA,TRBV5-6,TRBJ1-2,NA,CASSLGFAGAEGYTF,TGTGCCAGCAGCTTGGGGTTCGCAGGGGCGGAGGGCTACACCTTC
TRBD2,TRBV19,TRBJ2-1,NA,CASSIDLQAGGFYNEQFF,TGTGCCAGTAGTATAGATCTGCAAGCGGGGGGATTCTACAATGAGCAGTTCTTC
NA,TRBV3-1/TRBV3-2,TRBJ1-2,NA,CASSQDSIRNYGYTF,TGTGCCAGCAGCCAAGATAGCATTCGCAACTATGGCTACACCTTC
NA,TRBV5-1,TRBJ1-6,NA,CASSPFMGELLHF,TGCGCCAGCAGCCCCTTTATGGGCGAACTCCTCCACTTT
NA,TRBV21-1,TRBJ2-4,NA,CASSKSPGTAKNIQYF,TGTGCCAGCAGCAAATCCCCGGGGACAGCGAAAAACATTCAGTACTTC
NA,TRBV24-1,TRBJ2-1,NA,CATSDAMGGNGYNEQFF,TGTGCCACCAGTGATGCCATGGGGGGAAATGGATACAATGAGCAGTTCTTC
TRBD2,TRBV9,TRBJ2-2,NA,CASSGPGTRGAGELFF,TGTGCCAGCAGCGGGCCCGGGACTAGGGGGGCCGGGGAGCTGTTTTTT
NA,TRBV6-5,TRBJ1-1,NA,CASSGRIEAFF,TGTGCCAGTAGCGGACGGATTGAAGCTTTCTTT
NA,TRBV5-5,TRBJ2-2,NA,CASSLPRDTGELFF,TGTGCCAGCAGCTTGCCACGGGACACCGGGGAGCTGTTTTTT
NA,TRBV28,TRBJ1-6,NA,CASSPQGFESPLHF,TGTGCCAGCAGTCCCCAGGGTTTTGAGTCACCCCTCCACTTT
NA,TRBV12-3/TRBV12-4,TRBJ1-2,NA,CASSSRGWGYTF,TGTGCCAGCAGTTCCAGGGGTTGGGGCTACACCTTC
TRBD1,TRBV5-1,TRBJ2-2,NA,CASRKEGASTGELFF,TGCGCCAGCAGGAAAGAGGGGGCGTCCACCGGGGAGCTGTTTTTT
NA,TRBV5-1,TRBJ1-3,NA,CASSLDGTGNTIYF,TGCGCCAGCAGCTTGGATGGCACTGGAAACACCATATATTTT
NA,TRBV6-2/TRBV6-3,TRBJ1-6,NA,CASSYSGGRNSPLHF,TGTGCCAGCAGTTACTCGGGGGGGAGGAATTCACCCCTCCACTTT
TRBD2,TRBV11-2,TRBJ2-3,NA,CASSFGGGTQYF,TGTGCCAGCAGCTTCGGGGGGGGTACGCAGTATTTT
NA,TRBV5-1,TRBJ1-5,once,CASSLSGNSNQPQHF,TGCGCCAGCAGCTTATCAGGGAATAGCAATCAGCCCCAGCATTTT
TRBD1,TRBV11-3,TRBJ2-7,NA,CASSLQGQGISYEQYF,TGTGCCAGCAGCCTCCAAGGACAGGGAATCTCCTACGAGCAGTACTTC
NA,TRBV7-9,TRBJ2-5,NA,CASSQDRIQETQYF,TGTGCCAGCAGCCAGGACAGAATACAAGAGACCCAGTACTTC
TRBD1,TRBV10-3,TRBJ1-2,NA,CAISELWTGSGYTF,TGTGCCATCAGTGAGTTATGGACAGGGTCCGGCTACACCTTC
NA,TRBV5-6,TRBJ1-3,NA,CASSPTVSFNTIYF,TGTGCCAGCAGTCCGACAGTCTCCTTTAACACCATATATTTT
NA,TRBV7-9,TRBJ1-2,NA,CASSLALGRDYGYTF,TGTGCCAGCAGCTTAGCTCTCGGCAGGGACTATGGCTACACCTTC
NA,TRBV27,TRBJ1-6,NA,CASSPRDWGRSPLHF,TGTGCCAGCAGTCCCCGGGACTGGGGCAGGTCACCCCTCCACTTT
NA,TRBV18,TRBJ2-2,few,CASSVSMAGELFF,TGTGCCAGCTCAGTTAGTATGGCCGGGGAGCTGTTTTTT
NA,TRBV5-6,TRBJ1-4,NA,CASSLQGIRGEKLFF,TGTGCCAGCAGCCTACAGGGTATAAGGGGTGAAAAACTGTTTTTT
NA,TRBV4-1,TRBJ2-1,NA,CASSQGEAGTSYNEQFF,TGCGCCAGCAGCCAAGGGGAGGCGGGGACCTCCTACAATGAGCAGTTCTTC
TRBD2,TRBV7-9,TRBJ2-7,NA,CALGLAQVGAYEQYF,TGTGCCCTGGGACTAGCCCAAGTGGGAGCCTACGAGCAGTACTTC